These T cell receptor beta chains were read from a single sample in a study of Graves' ophthalmopathy and Graves' hyperthyroidism. TCRdb itself ran the multiplex PCR reads through MiXCR, one entry per CDR3 protein. This sample has about 39,000 distinct CDR3 sequences, with roughly 49% found just once. Sequencing was done on a sample of peripheral blood. The origin of the receptors is an adult woman with stable Graves' hyperthyroidism. CDR3s include the opening cysteine and the closing phenylalanine or tryptophan. D genes are given only for firm matches. Size tells how often a clone was seen (once, few, many) or the class of an expanded clone, and some rows leave it out.

TRBJ1-6 | . | 16 | . | TRBV7-9 | CASSLWGRDRNSPLHF | TGTGCCAGCAGCTTGTGGGGGAGGGACCGGAATTCACCCCTCCACTTT
TRBJ1-2 | . | 16 | TRBD1 | TRBV29-1 | CGVQGVIGQANYGYTF | TGCGGCGTCCAAGGGGTCATAGGACAGGCCAACTATGGCTACACCTTC
TRBJ2-6 | . | 14 | . | TRBV4-1 | CARSQTVGANVLTF | TGCGCCAGAAGCCAGACAGTGGGGGCCAACGTCCTGACTTTC
TRBJ1-1 | many | 15 | . | TRBV28 | CASSGRGTGNTEAFF | TGTGCCAGCAGTGGAAGGGGAACAGGGAACACTGAAGCTTTCTTT
TRBJ1-2 | many | 13 | . | TRBV6-5 | CASSQEHNYGCTF | TGTGCCAGCAGTCAAGAACACAACTATGGCTGCACCTTC
TRBJ1-4 | . | 14 | TRBD1 | TRBV4-2 | CASSRDSMNEKLFF | TGTGCCAGCAGCCGGGACAGCATGAATGAAAAACTGTTTTTT
TRBJ1-1 | . | 15 | . | TRBV4-1 | CASSPTPTEDTVAFF | TGCGCCAGCAGCCCTACTCCCACAGAGGACACTGTAGCTTTCTTT
TRBJ1-5 | many | 12 | . | TRBV20-1 | CSASRFGQPQHF | TGCAGTGCTAGCCGCTTTGGTCAGCCCCAGCATTTT
TRBJ1-6 | many | 16 | . | TRBV6-5 | CASSYEFQGRHSPLHF | TGTGCCAGCAGTTACGAGTTTCAGGGAAGACATTCACCCCTCCACTTT
TRBJ1-1 | medium-sized | 11 | . | TRBV29-1 | CSVDYVTEAFF | TGCAGCGTTGATTATGTGACTGAAGCTTTCTTT
TRBJ1-6 | . | 13 | . | TRBV20-1 | CSADPGQGTPLHF | TGCAGTGCTGATCCGGGACAAGGGACACCCCTCCACTTT
TRBJ2-7 | . | 13 | TRBD2 | TRBV20-1 | CSAREGSGSEQYF | TGCAGTGCTAGAGAGGGTAGCGGGAGCGAGCAGTACTTC
TRBJ2-5 | many | 14 | . | TRBV7-9 | CASTPVTNQETQYF | TGTGCCAGCACCCCTGTCACGAATCAAGAGACCCAGTACTTC
TRBJ1-2 | many | 14 | TRBD1 | TRBV27 | CASSLIGDSYGYTF | TGTGCCAGCAGTTTGATCGGGGACAGCTATGGCTACACCTTC
TRBJ1-2 | . | 13 | . | TRBV27 | CASSPLGEHGYTF | TGTGCCAGCAGCCCCCTAGGGGAGCATGGCTACACCTTC
TRBJ2-5 | . | 16 | TRBD2 | TRBV7-9 | CASSLGVAGGTETQYF | TGTGCCAGCAGCTTAGGGGTAGCGGGAGGGACCGAGACCCAGTACTTC
TRBJ2-7 | many | 16 | TRBD2 | TRBV20-1 | CSARDLMGGLSYEQYF | TGCAGTGCTAGAGATCTAATGGGAGGGCTCTCCTACGAGCAGTACTTC
TRBJ2-2 | many | 13 | . | TRBV5-6 | CASSFWNTGELFF | TGTGCCAGCAGCTTCTGGAACACCGGGGAGCTGTTTTTT
TRBJ1-2 | few | 14 | . | TRBV7-9 | CASSLGQGPNGYTF | TGTGCCAGCAGCTTAGGTCAGGGGCCCAATGGCTACACCTTC